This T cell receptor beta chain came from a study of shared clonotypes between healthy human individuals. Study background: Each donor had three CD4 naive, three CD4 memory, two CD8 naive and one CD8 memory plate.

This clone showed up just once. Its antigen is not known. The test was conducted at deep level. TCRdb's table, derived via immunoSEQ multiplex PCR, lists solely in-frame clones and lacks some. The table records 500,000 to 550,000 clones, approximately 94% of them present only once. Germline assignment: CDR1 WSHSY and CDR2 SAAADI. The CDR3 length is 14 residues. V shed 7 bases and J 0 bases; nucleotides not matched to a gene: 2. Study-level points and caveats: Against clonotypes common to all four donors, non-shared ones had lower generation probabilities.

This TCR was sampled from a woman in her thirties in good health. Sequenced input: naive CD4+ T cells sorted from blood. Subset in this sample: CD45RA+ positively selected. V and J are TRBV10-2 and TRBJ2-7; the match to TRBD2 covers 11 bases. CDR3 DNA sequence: TGCGCCAGCAAAACTAGCGGGAGCTCCTACGAGCAGTACTTC. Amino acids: CASKTSGSSYEQYF.